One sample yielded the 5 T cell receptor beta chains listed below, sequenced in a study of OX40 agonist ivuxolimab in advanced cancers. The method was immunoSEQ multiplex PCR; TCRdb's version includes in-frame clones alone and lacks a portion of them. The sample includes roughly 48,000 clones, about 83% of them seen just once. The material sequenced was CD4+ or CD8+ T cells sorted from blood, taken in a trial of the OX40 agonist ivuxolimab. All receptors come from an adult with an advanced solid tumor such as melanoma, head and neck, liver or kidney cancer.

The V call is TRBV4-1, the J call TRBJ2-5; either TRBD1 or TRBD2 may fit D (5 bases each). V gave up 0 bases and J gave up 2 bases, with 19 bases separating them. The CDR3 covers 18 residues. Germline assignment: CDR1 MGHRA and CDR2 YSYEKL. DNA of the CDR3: TGCGCCAGCAGCCAAGAAGAGAAGGGGACCGCGTCGCAAGAGACCCAGTACTTC. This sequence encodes CASSQEEKGTASQETQYF.

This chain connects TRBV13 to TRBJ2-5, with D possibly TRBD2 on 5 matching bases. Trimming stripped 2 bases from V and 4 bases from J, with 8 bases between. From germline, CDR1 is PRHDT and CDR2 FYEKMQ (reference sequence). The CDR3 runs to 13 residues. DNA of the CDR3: TGTGCCAGCAGCTTAACCCGGGGAGAGACCCAGTACTTC. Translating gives CASSLTRGETQYF.

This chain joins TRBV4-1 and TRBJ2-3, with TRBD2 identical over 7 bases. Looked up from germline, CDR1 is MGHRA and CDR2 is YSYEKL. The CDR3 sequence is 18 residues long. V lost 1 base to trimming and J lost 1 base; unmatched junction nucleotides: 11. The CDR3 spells CASSQVGYGAGGTDTQYF. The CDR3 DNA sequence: TGCGCCAGCAGCCAAGTGGGGTACGGGGCGGGGGGCACAGATACGCAGTATTTT.

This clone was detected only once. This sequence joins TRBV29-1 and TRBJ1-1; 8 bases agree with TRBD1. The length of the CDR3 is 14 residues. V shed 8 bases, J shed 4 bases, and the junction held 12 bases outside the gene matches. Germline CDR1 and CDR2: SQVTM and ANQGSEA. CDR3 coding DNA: TGCAGCTCCTGGACAGGGCAAGGGGGCACTGAAGCTTTCTTT. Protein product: CSSWTGQGGTEAFF. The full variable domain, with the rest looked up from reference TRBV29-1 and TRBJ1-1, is SAVISQKPSRDICQRGTSLTIQCQVDSQVTMMFWYRQQPGQSLTLIATANQGSEATYESGFVIDKFPISRPNLTFSTLTVSNMSPEDSSIYLCSSWTGQGGTEAFFGQGTRLTVV.

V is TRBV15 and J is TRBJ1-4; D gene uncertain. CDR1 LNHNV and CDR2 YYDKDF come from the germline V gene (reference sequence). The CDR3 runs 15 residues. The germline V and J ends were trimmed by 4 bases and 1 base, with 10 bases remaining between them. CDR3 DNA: TGTGCCACCAGCACGCCGGTTTTAACTAATGAAAAACTGTTTTTT. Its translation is CATSTPVLTNEKLFF.